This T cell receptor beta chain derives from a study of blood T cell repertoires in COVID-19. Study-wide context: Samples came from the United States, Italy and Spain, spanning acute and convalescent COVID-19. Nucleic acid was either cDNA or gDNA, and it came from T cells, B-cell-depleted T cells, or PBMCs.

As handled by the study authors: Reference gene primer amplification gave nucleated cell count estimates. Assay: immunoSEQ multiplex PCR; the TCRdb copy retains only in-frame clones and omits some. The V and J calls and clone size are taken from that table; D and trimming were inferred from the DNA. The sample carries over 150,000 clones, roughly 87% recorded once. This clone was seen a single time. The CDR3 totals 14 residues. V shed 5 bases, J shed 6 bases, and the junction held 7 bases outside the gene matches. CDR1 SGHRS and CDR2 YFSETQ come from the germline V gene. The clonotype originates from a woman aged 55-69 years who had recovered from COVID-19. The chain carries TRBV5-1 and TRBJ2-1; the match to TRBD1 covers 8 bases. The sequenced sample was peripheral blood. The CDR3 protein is CASRMRDRFNEQFF. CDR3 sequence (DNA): TGCGCCAGCAGGATGAGGGACAGGTTCAATGAGCAGTTCTTC.